Presented here are 10 T cell receptor beta chains from one specimen sequenced in a study of CD8 T cells in ankylosing spondylitis. TCRdb analysed the 5' RACE reads with MiXCR anew, one entry per CDR3 protein. The data contain about 220,000 distinct CDR3 sequences, roughly 24% of them singletons. The sample comprised blood, either unsorted or a sorted T cell fraction (not recorded which). These TCRs come from a male donor with ankylosing spondylitis or in good health (not recorded which).

A few counts support this clonotype. The chain combines TRBV29-1 with TRBJ2-1; 8 bases align to TRBD1. Germline-derived CDR1 and CDR2 are SQVTM and ANQGSEA. The CDR3 totals 15 residues. Trimming took 2 bases from V and 3 from J; bases not matched to a gene: 6. CDR3 coding DNA: TGCAGCGTTGAATTCGCCAGGGGGCTCTACAATGAGCAGTTCTTC. This codes for CSVEFARGLYNEQFF.

The V call is TRBV4-2, the J call TRBJ2-5; D may match TRBD1 or TRBD2 (6 bases each). CDR1 is LGHNA, CDR2 YNFKEQ, per germline. The CDR3 sequence is 16 residues long. Deletions cut 5 bases from V and 7 bases from J, with 23 bases between. The CDR3 region has the DNA TGTGCCAGCAGCTCTTCCCTCTTCGGGGGCTCGGGGACCCAGTACTTC. This encodes CASSSSLFGGSGTQYF.

The V gene is TRBV5-1, the J gene TRBJ2-1, with 8 bases matching TRBD2. The CDR3 consists of 16 residues. V was clipped by 4 bases and J by 4 bases; unmatched bases: 10. Germline-derived CDR1 and CDR2 are SGHRS and YFSETQ. The CDR3 loop reads CASSRRGAGGYNEQFF. The CDR3, as DNA: TGCGCCAGCAGCCGGAGGGGGGCGGGAGGTTACAATGAGCAGTTCTTC.

V is TRBV10-3 and J is TRBJ2-1, with TRBD2 identical over 13 bases. The CDR3 runs to 18 residues. Germline V CDR1 and CDR2: ENHRY, SYGVKD. With 4 bases clipped from V and 7 bases from J, the junction kept 13 bases outside the gene matches. CDR3 loop: CAISAGLAGETWGNEQFF. DNA for the CDR3: TGTGCCATCAGTGCCGGACTAGCGGGAGAGACGTGGGGTAATGAGCAGTTCTTC.

The sample holds a few counts of this clonotype. V is TRBV9 and J is TRBJ2-7; TRBD1 agrees at 11 bases. This CDR3 has 15 residues. Germline lookup yields CDR1 SGDLS and CDR2 YYNGEE. V was pared by 2 bases and J by 4 bases, with 5 bases of the junction left unmatched. The CDR3 protein is CASSVGQGGGYEQYF. The CDR3 DNA sequence: TGTGCCAGCAGCGTGGGACAGGGGGGGGGGTACGAGCAGTACTTC.

The table lists this clonotype with a few counts. This chain uses TRBV20-1 with TRBJ2-3, with 10 bases matching TRBD2. J gave up 6 bases and V 3 bases, and 6 bases lay outside the gene matches. The CDR3 totals 14 residues. Germline V gives CDR1 DFQATT, CDR2 SNEGSKA (reference sequence). CDR3 bases: TGCAGTGCTAGGATGGGTAGCGGGAGGGATACGCAGTATTTT. Translation: CSARMGSGRDTQYF.

This clonotype was found many times. This sequence joins TRBV5-1 and TRBJ2-2, with 11 bases matching TRBD1. The junction had 7 bases not matched to a gene; V was cut back by 4 bases and J by 5 bases. The CDR3 spans 16 residues. Germline V gene data show CDR1 as SGHRS and CDR2 as YFSETQ. The CDR3 region is CASSDGGQGVTGELFF. The CDR3 bases are TGCGCCAGCAGCGACGGGGGACAGGGGGTTACCGGGGAGCTGTTTTTT.

This clonotype was seen only a few times. J is TRBJ2-1 and V is TRBV7-2; 9 bases fit TRBD2. The germline CDR1 and CDR2 sequences are SGHTA and FQGNSA. This CDR3 is 13 amino acids long. V shed 1 base, J shed 16 bases, and the junction held 8 bases outside the gene matches. CDR3 amino acids: CASSLEVAGDGFF. CDR3 bases: TGTGCCAGCAGCTTAGAGGTAGCGGGAGATGGATTCTTC.

This sequence joins TRBV4-3 and TRBJ2-1; 15 bases are shared with TRBD2. The CDR3 runs to 17 residues. Trimming took 2 bases from V and 9 from J; bases not matched to a gene: 8. Germline V gives CDR1 LGHNA, CDR2 YSLEER. CDR3 DNA: TGCGCCAGCAGCCAACCTGGACTAGCGGGAGGGACGGGTGAGCAGTTCTTC. Its translation: CASSQPGLAGGTGEQFF.

The chain recombines TRBV20-1 with TRBJ2-6; D gene uncertain. The CDR3 contains 14 residues. V was clipped by 3 bases and J by 0 bases, with 6 bases between them. The V gene's germline CDR1 is DFQATT and CDR2 SNEGSKA (reference sequence). CDR3 loop: CSASVSSGANVLTF. The CDR3 DNA is TGCAGTGCTAGTGTCAGCTCTGGGGCCAACGTCCTGACTTTC.